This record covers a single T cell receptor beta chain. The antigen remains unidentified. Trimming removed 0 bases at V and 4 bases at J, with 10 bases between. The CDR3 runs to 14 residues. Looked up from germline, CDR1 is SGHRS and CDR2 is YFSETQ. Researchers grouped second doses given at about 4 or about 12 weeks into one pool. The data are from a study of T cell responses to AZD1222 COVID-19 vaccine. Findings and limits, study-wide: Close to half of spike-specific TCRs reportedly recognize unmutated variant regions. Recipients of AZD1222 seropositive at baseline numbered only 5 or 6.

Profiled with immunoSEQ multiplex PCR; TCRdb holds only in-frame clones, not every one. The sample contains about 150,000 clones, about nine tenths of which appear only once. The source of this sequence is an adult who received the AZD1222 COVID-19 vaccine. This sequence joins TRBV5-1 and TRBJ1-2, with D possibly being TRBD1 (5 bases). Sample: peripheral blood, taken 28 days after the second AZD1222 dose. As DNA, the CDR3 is TGCGCCAGCAGCTTGGGATTGGACATCTATGGCTACACCTTC. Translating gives CASSLGLDIYGYTF.